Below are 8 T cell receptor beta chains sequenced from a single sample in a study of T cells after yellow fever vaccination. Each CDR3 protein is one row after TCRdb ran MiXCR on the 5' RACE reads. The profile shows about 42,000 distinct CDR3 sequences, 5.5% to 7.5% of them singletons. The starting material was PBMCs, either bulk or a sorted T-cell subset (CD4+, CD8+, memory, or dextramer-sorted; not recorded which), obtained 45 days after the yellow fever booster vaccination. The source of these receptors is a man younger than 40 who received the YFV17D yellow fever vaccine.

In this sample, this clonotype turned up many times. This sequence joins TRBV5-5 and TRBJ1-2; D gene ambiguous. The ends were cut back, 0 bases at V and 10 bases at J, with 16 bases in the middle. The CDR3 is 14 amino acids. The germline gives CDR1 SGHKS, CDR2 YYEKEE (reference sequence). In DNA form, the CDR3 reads TGTGCCAGCAGCTTGGTACGCCAAGAAGCCGCCTACACCTTC. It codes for CASSLVRQEAAYTF.

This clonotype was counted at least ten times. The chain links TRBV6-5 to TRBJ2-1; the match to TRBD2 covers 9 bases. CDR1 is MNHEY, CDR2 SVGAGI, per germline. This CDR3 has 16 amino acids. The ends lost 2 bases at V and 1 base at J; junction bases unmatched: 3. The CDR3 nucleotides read TGTGCCAGCAGTTACGTTCTAGCGGGATCCTACAATGAGCAGTTCTTC. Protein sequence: CASSYVLAGSYNEQFF.

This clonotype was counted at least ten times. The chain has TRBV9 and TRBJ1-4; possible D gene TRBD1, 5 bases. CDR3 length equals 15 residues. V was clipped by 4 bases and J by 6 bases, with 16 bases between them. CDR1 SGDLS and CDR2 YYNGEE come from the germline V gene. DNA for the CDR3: TGTGCCAGCAGCACGTCGGGGGATTGGGATGAAAAACTGTTTTTT. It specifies CASSTSGDWDEKLFF.

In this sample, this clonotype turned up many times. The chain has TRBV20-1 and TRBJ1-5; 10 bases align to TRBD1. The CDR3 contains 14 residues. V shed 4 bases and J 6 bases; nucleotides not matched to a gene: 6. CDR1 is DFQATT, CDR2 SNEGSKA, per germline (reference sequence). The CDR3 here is CSAIGTGVSQPQHF. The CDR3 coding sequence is TGCAGTGCTATAGGGACAGGGGTCAGTCAGCCCCAGCATTTT.

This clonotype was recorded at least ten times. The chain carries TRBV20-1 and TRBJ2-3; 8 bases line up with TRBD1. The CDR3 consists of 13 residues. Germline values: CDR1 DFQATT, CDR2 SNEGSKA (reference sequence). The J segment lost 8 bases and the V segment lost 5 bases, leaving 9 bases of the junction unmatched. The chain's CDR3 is CSAPRDRRGTQYF. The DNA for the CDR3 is TGCAGTGCTCCCCGGGACAGGAGGGGTACGCAGTATTTT.

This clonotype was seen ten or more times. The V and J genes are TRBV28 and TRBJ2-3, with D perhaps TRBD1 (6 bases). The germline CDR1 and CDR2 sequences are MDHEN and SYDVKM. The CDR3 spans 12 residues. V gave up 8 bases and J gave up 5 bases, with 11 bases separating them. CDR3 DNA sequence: TGTGCCAGCTCATCAGGGGAAGATACGCAGTATTTT. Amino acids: CASSSGEDTQYF.

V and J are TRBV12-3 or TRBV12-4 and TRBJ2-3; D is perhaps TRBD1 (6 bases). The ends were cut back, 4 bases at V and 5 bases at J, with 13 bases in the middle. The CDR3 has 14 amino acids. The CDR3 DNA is TGTGCCAGCAGTTCCACAAAAGGGGGAGATACGCAGTATTTT. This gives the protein CASSSTKGGDTQYF.

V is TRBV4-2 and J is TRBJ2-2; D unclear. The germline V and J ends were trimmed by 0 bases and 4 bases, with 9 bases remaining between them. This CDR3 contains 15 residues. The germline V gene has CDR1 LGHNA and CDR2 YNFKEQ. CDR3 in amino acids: CASSQERFRTGELFF. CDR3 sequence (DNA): TGTGCCAGCAGCCAAGAACGGTTCCGCACCGGGGAGCTGTTTTTT.